The next 17 T cell receptor beta chains were all read from a single sample in a study of Graves' ophthalmopathy and Graves' hyperthyroidism. The authors amplified TCR beta CDR3 regions, and they did so from RNA transcripts for repertoire sequencing. HTBI-primed RT-PCR formed the first round, and a multiplex PCR formed the second. TCRdb itself ran the multiplex PCR reads through MiXCR, one entry per CDR3 protein. The sample gives 200,000 to 250,000 distinct CDR3 sequences, about 32% of which show up once; around 9.8% is in the top ten. The specimen sequenced was peripheral blood. The source is a man aged 45-60 years with Graves' ophthalmopathy.

This clonotype has at least ten counts. The V gene is TRBV25-1, the J gene TRBJ2-1, with 7 bases that match TRBD2. The CDR3 is 16 amino acids. Germline V gene sequence: CDR1 MGHDK, CDR2 SYGVNS. V lost 4 bases and J lost 6; bases outside the gene matches: 12. This CDR3 reads CASSGYSGRIFNEQFF. CDR3 DNA: TGTGCCAGCAGTGGATATAGCGGGCGTATATTCAATGAGCAGTTCTTC. The variable domain in full, with the rest retrieved from reference TRBV25-1 and TRBJ2-1, is EADIYQTPRYLVIGTGKKITLECSQTMGHDKMYWYQQDPGMELHLIHYSYGVNSTEKGDLSSESTVSRIRTEHFPLTLESARPSHTSQYLCASSGYSGRIFNEQFFGPGTRLTVL.

The chain has TRBV6-1 and TRBJ1-6; D remains ambiguous. The CDR3 contains 11 residues. CDR1 is MNHNS and CDR2 is SASEGT in the germline V gene. V was trimmed by 4 bases and J by 10 bases, leaving 5 bases between them. The CDR3 here is CASSGTSPLHF. DNA for the CDR3: TGTGCCAGCAGTGGAACATCACCCCTCCACTTT.

This chain uses TRBV15 with TRBJ2-7; D uncertain. Per the germline V gene, CDR1 is LNHNV and CDR2 is YYDKDF (reference sequence). The CDR3 totals 16 residues. The V end was cut by 0 bases, the J end by 0 bases, with 12 bases between. In nucleotides, the CDR3 is TGTGCCACCAGCAGAGATCGAGGCCGACGCTCCTACGAGCAGTACTTC. Its protein is CATSRDRGRRSYEQYF. Supplemented by reference TRBV15 and TRBJ2-7, the full variable domain reads DAMVIQNPRYQVTQFGKPVTLSCSQTLNHNVMYWYQQKSSQAPKLLFHYYDKDFNNEADTPDNFQSRRPNTSFCFLDIRSPGLGDTAMYLCATSRDRGRRSYEQYFGPGTRLTVT.

This clonotype came up many times. The chain employs TRBV27 and TRBJ2-5; possible D gene TRBD2, 6 bases. The germline gives CDR1 MNHEY, CDR2 SMNVEV (reference sequence). V was pared by 0 bases and J by 4 bases, with 12 bases between. There are 15 residues in the CDR3. The CDR3 here is CASSLSAGSPETQYF. The CDR3 DNA reads as TGTGCCAGCAGTTTATCGGCCGGGAGCCCAGAGACCCAGTACTTC.

This clonotype came up many times. V gene TRBV6-2 or TRBV6-3 combines with J gene TRBJ1-1; no reliable D call. The V and J ends lost 6 bases and 6 bases respectively, with 8 bases between them. The CDR3 has 11 residues. Germline V gives CDR1 MNHEY, CDR2 SVGEGT. The CDR3 here is CASRYTAEAFF. The CDR3 nucleotides read TGTGCCAGCAGATACACCGCTGAAGCTTTCTTT.

This clonotype occurred many times. The V gene is TRBV20-1, the J gene TRBJ1-1, with TRBD1 matching over 9 bases. The CDR3 is made up of 18 amino acids. CDR1 is DFQATT and CDR2 is SNEGSKA in the germline V gene (reference sequence). The V and J ends lost 0 bases and 1 base, in that order; junction bases with no gene match: 12. CDR3 in amino acids: CSARDGGDRDIRNTEAFF. The CDR3 DNA reads as TGCAGTGCTAGAGATGGGGGGGACAGGGACATTCGGAACACTGAAGCTTTCTTT.

This clonotype was counted at least ten times. This rearrangement joins TRBV14 to TRBJ2-5; D is undetermined. The CDR3 consists of 14 residues. Germline values: CDR1 SGHDN, CDR2 FVKESK. The V gene lost 0 bases and the J gene lost 6 bases, with 11 bases spanning the gap. CDR3 bases: TGTGCCAGCAGCCAAGATTTGGCGGCCAAGACCCAGTACTTC. Protein product: CASSQDLAAKTQYF.

In its sample, this clonotype was seen many times. The CDR3 region is CSAMPGTSGIPVQETQYF. The CDR3 region has the DNA TGCAGTGCCATGCCCGGGACTAGCGGGATTCCCGTCCAAGAGACCCAGTACTTC. J is TRBJ2-5 and V is TRBV20-1, with TRBD2 matching over 13 bases. Losses at the gene ends were 6 bases for V and 1 base for J; bases not matched to a gene: 14. The CDR3 contains 18 residues. CDR1 and CDR2 (germline): DFQATT, SNEGSKA (reference sequence).

The CDR3 DNA reads TGTGCCAGCAGTTACTATCCGGACTCCTACGAGCAGTACTTC. As protein: CASSYYPDSYEQYF. V usage is TRBV6-5 and J usage is TRBJ2-7; D unclear. There are 14 residues in the CDR3. V was shortened by 1 base and J by 0 bases, with 7 bases between the two germline ends. Per germline, CDR1 MNHEY and CDR2 SVGAGI.

This clonotype was counted ten times or more. The chain's CDR3 is CASSYAGQGGTEAFF. The CDR3 DNA reads as TGTGCCAGCAGTTACGCGGGACAGGGTGGCACTGAAGCTTTCTTT. The chain combines TRBV6-6 with TRBJ1-1; 9 bases are a match to TRBD1. The V and J ends lost 2 bases and 4 bases, in that order; junction bases with no gene match: 5. The CDR3 length is 15 residues. Germline V gene sequence: CDR1 MNHNY, CDR2 SVGAGI (reference sequence).

This clonotype came up many times. This chain links TRBV20-1 with TRBJ1-2; D possibly corresponds to TRBD1 (6 bases). This CDR3 has 16 amino acids. Germline-derived CDR1 and CDR2 are DFQATT and SNEGSKA (reference sequence). Trimming removed 3 bases from V and 6 bases from J, with 23 bases in between. DNA for the CDR3: TGCAGTGCTAGTATTCCTGGGGCCAGGGGACGGAATGGCTACACCTTC. As protein: CSASIPGARGRNGYTF.

This clonotype was detected ten times or more. The V call is TRBV6-5, the J call TRBJ2-5; no definite D call. Trimming shortened V by 0 bases and J by 9 bases, and 11 bases separated the two germline ends. CDR1 is MNHEY, CDR2 SVGAGI, per germline. The CDR3 spans 13 residues. In nucleotides, the CDR3 is TGTGCCAGCAGTTACTCATACGGCGAGCCCCAGTACTTC. It encodes CASSYSYGEPQYF.

This clonotype has a count of ten or more. This chain joins TRBV10-3 and TRBJ1-1; D ambiguous. The V end lost 6 bases, the J end lost 2 bases, and 4 bases lay between the germline ends. The CDR3 has 11 amino acids. CDR1 ENHRY and CDR2 SYGVKD come from the germline V gene. The chain's CDR3 is CAISHNTEAFF. CDR3 nucleotides: TGTGCCATCAGCCATAACACTGAAGCTTTCTTT.

The V call is TRBV20-1, the J call TRBJ1-1; D perhaps matches TRBD1 (5 bases). There are 15 residues in the CDR3. V was cut by 0 bases and J by 0 bases, with 11 bases left in between. Germline-derived CDR1 and CDR2 are DFQATT and SNEGSKA (reference sequence). In DNA form, the CDR3 reads TGCAGTGCTAGAGATTATGGCAGGGTGAACACTGAAGCTTTCTTT. Translation: CSARDYGRVNTEAFF.

This clonotype was observed many times. The V and J genes are TRBV28 and TRBJ2-5; 7 positions match TRBD1. The length of the CDR3 is 12 residues. From germline, CDR1 is MDHEN and CDR2 SYDVKM. The V gene end was trimmed by 7 bases and the J gene end by 3 bases; junction bases not matched to a gene: 2. The CDR3 DNA sequence: TGTGCCAGCAAGGGGGCGAAAGAGACCCAGTACTTC. This sequence encodes CASKGAKETQYF.

The chain uses TRBV19 and TRBJ2-2; perhaps D is TRBD1 or TRBD2 (5 bases each). CDR1 is LNHDA, CDR2 SQIVND, per germline (reference sequence). Trimming cost V 5 bases and J 6 bases, with 16 bases left between them. The CDR3 runs 15 residues. The CDR3 spells CASSPDREGPGELFF. As DNA, the CDR3 is TGTGCCAGTAGTCCTGACAGAGAGGGGCCCGGGGAGCTGTTTTTT.

This clonotype was seen ten or more times. The V gene is TRBV27, the J gene TRBJ2-5; D is unresolved. The V gene lost 4 bases and the J gene lost 0 bases, with 15 bases spanning the gap. CDR3 length: 16 residues. Germline V gene sequence: CDR1 MNHEY, CDR2 SMNVEV (reference sequence). The DNA of the CDR3 is TGTGCCAGCAGTTCCTACCCCCTACAGTACCAAGAGACCCAGTACTTC. Its protein is CASSSYPLQYQETQYF.